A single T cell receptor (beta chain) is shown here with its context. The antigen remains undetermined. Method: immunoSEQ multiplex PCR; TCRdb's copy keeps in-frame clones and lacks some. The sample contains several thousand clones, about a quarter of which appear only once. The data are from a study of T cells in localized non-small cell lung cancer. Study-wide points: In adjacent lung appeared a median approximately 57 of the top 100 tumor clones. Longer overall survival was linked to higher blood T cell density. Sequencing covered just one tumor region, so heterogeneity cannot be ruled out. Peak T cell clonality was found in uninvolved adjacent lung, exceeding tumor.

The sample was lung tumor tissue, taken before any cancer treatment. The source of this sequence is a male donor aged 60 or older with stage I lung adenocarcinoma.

The CDR3 DNA is TGTGCCTGGTCAGAGGGATTAATGGCAACTAATGAAAAACTGTTTTTT. It encodes CAWSEGLMATNEKLFF. The V and J genes are TRBV30 and TRBJ1-4; D call uncertain. Per the germline V gene, CDR1 is GTSNPN and CDR2 is SVGIG (reference sequence). The ends were cut back, 5 bases at V and 0 bases at J, with 16 bases in the middle. This CDR3 region has 16 residues.